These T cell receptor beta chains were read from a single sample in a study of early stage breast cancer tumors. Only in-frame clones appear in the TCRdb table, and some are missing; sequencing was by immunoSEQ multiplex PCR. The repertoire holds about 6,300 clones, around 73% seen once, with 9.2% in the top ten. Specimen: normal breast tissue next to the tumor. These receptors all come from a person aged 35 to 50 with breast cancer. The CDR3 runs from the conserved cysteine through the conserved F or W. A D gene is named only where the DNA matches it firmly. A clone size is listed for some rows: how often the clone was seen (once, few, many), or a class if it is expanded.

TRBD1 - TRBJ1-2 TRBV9 CASSVEGAGAVKGYTF TGTGCCAGCAGCGTAGAGGGGGCGGGGGCAGTTAAGGGCTACACCTTC
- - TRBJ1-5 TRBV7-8 CASSPRGNSNQPQHF TGTGCCAGCAGCCCCCGGGGCAATAGCAATCAGCCCCAGCATTTT
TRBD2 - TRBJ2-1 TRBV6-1 CASSEATSGSTEQFF TGTGCCAGCAGTGAAGCGACTAGCGGGAGTACTGAGCAGTTCTTC
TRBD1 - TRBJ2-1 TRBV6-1 CASRPDRGYNEQFF TGTGCCAGCAGGCCCGACAGGGGCTACAATGAGCAGTTCTTC
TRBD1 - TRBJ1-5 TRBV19 CASRTGAGNQPQHF TGTGCCAGTAGGACAGGGGCGGGCAATCAGCCCCAGCATTTT
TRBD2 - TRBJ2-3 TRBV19 CASSIGASGLGTDTQYF TGTGCCAGTAGTATTGGGGCTAGCGGGCTGGGCACAGATACGCAGTATTTT
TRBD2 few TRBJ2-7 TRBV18 CASSPGTSGWEQYF TGTGCCAGCTCACCCGGGACTAGCGGCTGGGAGCAGTACTTC
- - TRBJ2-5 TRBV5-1 CASSLTVGETQYF TGCGCCAGCAGCTTGACTGTCGGGGAGACCCAGTACTTC
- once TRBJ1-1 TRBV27 CASRPGHMNTEAFF TGTGCCAGCAGGCCGGGACACATGAACACTGAAGCTTTCTTT
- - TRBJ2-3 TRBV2 CASSVQPSTDTQYF TGTGCCAGCAGTGTCCAGCCTAGCACAGATACGCAGTATTTT
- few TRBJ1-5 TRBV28 CASSFPGDQPQHF TGTGCCAGCAGTTTTCCAGGAGATCAGCCCCAGCATTTT
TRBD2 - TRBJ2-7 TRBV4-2 CASRPSGASGRYEQYF TGTGCCAGCAGGCCATCAGGGGCTAGCGGGAGATACGAGCAGTACTTC
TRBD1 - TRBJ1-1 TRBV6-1 CASSSGQGNTEAFF TGTGCCAGCAGTTCGGGACAGGGGAACACTGAAGCTTTCTTT
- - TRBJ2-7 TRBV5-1 CASSLRGGPYEQYF TGCGCCAGCAGCTTAAGGGGGGGGCCCTACGAGCAGTACTTC
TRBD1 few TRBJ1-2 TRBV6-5 CASSHLYDRGQRGYTF TGTGCCAGCAGTCACTTATATGACAGGGGGCAACGTGGCTACACCTTC
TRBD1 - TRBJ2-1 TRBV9 CASSPSYRDSSYNEQFF TGTGCCAGCAGCCCTAGCTATCGGGACAGCTCCTACAATGAGCAGTTCTTC
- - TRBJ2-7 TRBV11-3 CASRSREQPYEQYF TGTGCCAGCAGGTCCCGGGAGCAGCCCTACGAGCAGTACTTC
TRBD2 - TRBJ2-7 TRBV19 CASSIMVAGGSEQYF TGTGCCAGTAGTATTATGGTGGCGGGAGGATCCGAGCAGTACTTC
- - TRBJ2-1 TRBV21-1 CASSLFLTGLRRADEQFF TGTGCCAGCAGCCTATTTTTGACAGGTCTCCGGCGTGCGGATGAGCAGTTCTTC
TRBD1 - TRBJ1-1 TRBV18 CASSPPGQGFWNTEAFF TGTGCCAGCTCACCGCCGGGACAGGGCTTTTGGAACACTGAAGCTTTCTTT
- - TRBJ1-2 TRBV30 CAWSEAGAYGYTF TGTGCCTGGAGTGAGGCGGGGGCCTATGGCTACACCTTC
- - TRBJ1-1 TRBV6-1 CASSPRGEMNTEAFF TGTGCCAGCAGCCCAAGGGGGGAAATGAACACTGAAGCTTTCTTT
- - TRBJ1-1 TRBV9 CASSVDQGLAFF TGTGCCAGCAGCGTAGATCAGGGGCTAGCTTTCTTT
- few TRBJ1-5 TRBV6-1 CASSGGGHQPQHF TGTGCCAGCAGTGGGGGTGGGCATCAGCCCCAGCATTTT
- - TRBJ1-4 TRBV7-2 CASSLLGAWVEKLFF TGTGCCAGCAGCTTACTAGGGGCATGGGTTGAAAAACTGTTTTTT